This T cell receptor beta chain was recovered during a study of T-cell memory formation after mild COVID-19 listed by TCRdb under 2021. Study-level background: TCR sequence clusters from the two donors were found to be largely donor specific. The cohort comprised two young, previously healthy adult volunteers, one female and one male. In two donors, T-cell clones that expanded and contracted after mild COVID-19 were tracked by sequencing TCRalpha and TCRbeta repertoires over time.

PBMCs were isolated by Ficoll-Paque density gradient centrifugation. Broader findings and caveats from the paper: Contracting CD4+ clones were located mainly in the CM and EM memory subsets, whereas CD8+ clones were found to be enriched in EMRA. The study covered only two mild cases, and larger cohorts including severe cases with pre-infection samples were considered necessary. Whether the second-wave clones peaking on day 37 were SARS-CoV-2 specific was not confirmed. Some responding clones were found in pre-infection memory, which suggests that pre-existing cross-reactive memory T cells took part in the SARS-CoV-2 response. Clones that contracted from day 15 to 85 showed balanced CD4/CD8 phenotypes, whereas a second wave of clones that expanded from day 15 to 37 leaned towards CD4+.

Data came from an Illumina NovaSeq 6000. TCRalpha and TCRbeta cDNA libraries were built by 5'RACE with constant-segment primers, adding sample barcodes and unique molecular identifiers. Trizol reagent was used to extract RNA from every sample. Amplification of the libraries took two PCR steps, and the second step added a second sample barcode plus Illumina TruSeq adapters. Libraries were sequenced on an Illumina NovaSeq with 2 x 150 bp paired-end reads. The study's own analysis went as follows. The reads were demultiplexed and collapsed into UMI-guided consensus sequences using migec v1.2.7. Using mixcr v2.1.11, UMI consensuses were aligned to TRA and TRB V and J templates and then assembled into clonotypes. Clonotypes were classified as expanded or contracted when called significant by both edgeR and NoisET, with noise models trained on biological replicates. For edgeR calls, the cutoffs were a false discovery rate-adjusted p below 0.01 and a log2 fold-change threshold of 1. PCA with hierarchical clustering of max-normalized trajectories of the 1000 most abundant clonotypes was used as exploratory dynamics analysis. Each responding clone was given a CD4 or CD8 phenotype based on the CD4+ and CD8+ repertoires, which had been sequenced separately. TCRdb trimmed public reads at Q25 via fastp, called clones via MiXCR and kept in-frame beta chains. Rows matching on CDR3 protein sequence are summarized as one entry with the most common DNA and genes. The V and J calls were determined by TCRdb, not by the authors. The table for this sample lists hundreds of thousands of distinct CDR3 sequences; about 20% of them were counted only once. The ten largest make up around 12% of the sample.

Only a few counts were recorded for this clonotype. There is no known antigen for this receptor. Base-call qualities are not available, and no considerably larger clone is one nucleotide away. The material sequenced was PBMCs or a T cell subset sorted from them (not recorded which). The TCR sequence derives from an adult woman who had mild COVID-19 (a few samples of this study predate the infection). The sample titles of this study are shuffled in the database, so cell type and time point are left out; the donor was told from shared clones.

The bases read TGTGCCAGCAGCCCGGGACAGGACAGCGGGGAGCTGTTTTTT. Translated, this gives CASSPGQDSGELFF. The chain is made from TRBV12-3 or TRBV12-4 and TRBJ2-2, with 8 junctional bases fitting TRBD1. After removal of 6 bases from V and 7 bases from J, the junction retains 7 bases not matched to a gene. Including the terminal cysteine and phenylalanine, the CDR3 comprises 14 residues. Only the CDR3 portion is preserved as DNA: 42 bases, with reading frame beginning at the first base.